The clone carrying this TCR beta chain was detected only a few times. The antigen is not known. This specimen belongs to a study of CD8 T cells in ankylosing spondylitis. Broader study findings: It appeared that ankylosing spondylitis blood was characterized by a TCR beta motif of roughly 8 highly homologous variants. Within matched ankylosing spondylitis synovial fluid, disease-linked clones were reportedly significantly enriched. A number of the motif variants had already been described in reactive arthritis synovial fluid and blood.

Preparation of TCR beta libraries was done by quantitative 5'-RACE with molecular barcodes. TCRdb re-analysed the 5' RACE reads in MiXCR, keeping a single row per CDR3 protein. The repertoire holds around 480,000 distinct CDR3 sequences, approximately 17% seen once, with under 1.2% in the top ten. Losses at the gene ends were 6 bases for V and 4 bases for J; bases not matched to a gene: 6. The CDR3 is 14 residues long. Germline CDR1 and CDR2: LNHNV and YYDKDF (reference sequence). This chain links TRBV15 with TRBJ1-2, with TRBD1 identical over 9 bases. The receptor was isolated from a male donor with ankylosing spondylitis. Sequences were obtained from blood, either unsorted or a sorted T cell fraction (not recorded which). In DNA form, the CDR3 reads TGTGCCACCAGTCCGGGACAGGGCGTCTATGGCTACACCTTC. Amino acid sequence: CATSPGQGVYGYTF.